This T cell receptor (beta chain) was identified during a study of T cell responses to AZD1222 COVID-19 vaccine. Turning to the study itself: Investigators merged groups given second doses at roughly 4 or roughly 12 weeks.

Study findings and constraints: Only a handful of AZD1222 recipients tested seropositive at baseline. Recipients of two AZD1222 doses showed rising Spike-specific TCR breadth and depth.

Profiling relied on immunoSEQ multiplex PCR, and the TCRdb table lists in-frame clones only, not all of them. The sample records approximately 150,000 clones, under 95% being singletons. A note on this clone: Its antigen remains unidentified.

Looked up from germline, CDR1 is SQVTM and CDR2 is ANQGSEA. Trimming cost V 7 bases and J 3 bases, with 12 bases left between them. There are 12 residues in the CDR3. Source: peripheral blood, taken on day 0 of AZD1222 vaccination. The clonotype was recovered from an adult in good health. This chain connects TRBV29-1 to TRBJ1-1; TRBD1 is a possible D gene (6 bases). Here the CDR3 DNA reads TGCAGCGCCGCCAGGGGTGACACTGAAGCTTTCTTT. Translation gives CSAARGDTEAFF.